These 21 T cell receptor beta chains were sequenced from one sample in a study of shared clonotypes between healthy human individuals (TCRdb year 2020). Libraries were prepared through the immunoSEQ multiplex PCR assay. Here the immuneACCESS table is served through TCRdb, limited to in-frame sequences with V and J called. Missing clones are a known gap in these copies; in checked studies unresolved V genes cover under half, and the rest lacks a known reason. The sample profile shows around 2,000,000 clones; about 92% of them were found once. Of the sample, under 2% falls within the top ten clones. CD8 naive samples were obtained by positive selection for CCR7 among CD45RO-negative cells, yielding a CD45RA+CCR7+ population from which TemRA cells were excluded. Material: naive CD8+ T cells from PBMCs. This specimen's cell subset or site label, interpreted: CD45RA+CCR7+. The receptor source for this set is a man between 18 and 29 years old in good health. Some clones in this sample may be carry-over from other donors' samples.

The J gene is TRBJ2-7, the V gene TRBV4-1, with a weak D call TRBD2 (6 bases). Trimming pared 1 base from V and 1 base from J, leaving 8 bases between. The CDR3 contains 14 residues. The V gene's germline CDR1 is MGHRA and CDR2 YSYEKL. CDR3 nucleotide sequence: TGCGCCAGCAGCCAAGGACTAGAATCCTACGAGCAGTACTTC. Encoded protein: CASSQGLESYEQYF.

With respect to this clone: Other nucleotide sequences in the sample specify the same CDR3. CDR3: CASSAGGSYEQYF. DNA of the CDR3: TGTGCCAGCAGTGCGGGGGGATCCTACGAGCAGTACTTC. The rearrangement links TRBV2 to TRBJ2-7, with 7 bases identical to TRBD2. The length of the CDR3 is 13 residues. V dropped 4 bases and J dropped 1; count of bases not matched to a gene: 1. Germline V gene lookup returns CDR1 SNHLY and CDR2 FYNNEI.

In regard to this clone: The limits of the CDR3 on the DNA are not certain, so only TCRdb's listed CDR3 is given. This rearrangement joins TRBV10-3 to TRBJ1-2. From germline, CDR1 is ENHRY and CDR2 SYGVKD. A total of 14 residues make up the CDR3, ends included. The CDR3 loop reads CAISPGLSWEGYTF.

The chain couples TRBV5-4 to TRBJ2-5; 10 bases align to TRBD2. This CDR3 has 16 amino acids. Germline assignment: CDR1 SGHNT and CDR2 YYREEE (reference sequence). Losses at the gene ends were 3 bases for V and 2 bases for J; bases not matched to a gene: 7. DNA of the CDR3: TGTGCCAGCAGCTCCCCGGGACTAGCGAGACAAGAGACCCAGTACTTC. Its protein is CASSSPGLARQETQYF. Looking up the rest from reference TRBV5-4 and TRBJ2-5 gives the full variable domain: ETGVTQSPTHLIKTRGQQVTLRCSSQSGHNTVSWYQQALGQGPQFIFQYYREEENGRGNFPPRFSGLQFPNYSSELNVNALELDDSALYLCASSSPGLARQETQYFGPGTRLLVL.

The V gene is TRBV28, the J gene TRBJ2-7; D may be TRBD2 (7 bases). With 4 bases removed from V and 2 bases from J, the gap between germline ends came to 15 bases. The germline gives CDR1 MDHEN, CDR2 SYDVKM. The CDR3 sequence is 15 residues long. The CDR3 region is CASSSSKGGAYEQYF. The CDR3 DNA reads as TGTGCCAGCAGTTCCTCGAAGGGGGGGGCCTACGAGCAGTACTTC. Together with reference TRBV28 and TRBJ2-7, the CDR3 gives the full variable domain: DVKVTQSSRYLVKRTGEKVFLECVQDMDHENMFWYRQDPGLGLRLIYFSYDVKMKEKGDIPEGYSVSREKKERFSLILESASTNQTSMYLCASSSSKGGAYEQYFGPGTRLTVT.

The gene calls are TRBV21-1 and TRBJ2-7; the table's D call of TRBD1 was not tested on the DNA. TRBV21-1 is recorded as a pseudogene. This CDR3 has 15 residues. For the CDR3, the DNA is TGTGCCAGCCCTAAGGTCCAGGGGGCCTCCTACGAGCAGTACTTC. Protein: CASPKVQGASYEQYF.

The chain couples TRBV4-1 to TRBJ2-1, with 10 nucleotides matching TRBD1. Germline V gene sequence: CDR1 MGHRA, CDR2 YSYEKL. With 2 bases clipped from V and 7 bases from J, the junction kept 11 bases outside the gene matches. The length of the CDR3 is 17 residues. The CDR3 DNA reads TGCGCCAGCAGCCAATTTGTGTTGGGACAGGGGTTGAATGAGCAGTTCTTC. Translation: CASSQFVLGQGLNEQFF.

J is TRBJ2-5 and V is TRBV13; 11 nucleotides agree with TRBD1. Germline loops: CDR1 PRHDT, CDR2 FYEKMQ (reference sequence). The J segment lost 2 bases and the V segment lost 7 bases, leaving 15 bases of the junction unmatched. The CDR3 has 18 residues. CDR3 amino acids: CASKVRDRGFVGQETQYF. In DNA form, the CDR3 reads TGTGCCAGCAAAGTCCGGGACAGGGGGTTTGTTGGGCAAGAGACCCAGTACTTC. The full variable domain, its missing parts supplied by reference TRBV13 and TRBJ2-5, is AAGVIQSPRHLIKEKRETATLKCYPIPRHDTVYWYQQGPGQDPQFLISFYEKMQSDKGSIPDRFSAQQFSDYHSELNMSSLELGDSALYFCASKVRDRGFVGQETQYFGPGTRLLVL.

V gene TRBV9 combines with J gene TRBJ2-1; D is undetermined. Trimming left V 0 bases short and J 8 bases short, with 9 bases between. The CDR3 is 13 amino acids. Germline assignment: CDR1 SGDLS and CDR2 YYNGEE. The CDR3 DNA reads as TGTGCCAGCAGCGTAGGTCAGGCGGATGAGCAGTTCTTC. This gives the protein CASSVGQADEQFF.

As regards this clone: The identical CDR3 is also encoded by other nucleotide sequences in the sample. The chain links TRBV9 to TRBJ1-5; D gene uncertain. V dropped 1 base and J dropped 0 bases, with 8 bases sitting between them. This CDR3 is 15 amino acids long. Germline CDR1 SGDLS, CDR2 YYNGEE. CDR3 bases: TGTGCCAGCAGCGTATCTGGGAATAGCAATCAGCCCCAGCATTTT. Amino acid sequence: CASSVSGNSNQPQHF.

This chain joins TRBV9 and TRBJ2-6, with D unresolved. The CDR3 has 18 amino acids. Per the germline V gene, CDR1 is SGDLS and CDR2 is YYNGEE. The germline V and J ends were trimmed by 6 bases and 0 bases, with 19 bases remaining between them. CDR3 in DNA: TGTGCCAGCACCGGAACTGCTCAGCGCCACTCTGGGGCCAACGTCCTGACTTTC. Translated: CASTGTAQRHSGANVLTF. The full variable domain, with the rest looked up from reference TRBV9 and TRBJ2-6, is DSGVTQTPKHLITATGQRVTLRCSPRSGDLSVYWYQQSLDQGLQFLIQYYNGEERAKGNILERFSAQQFPDLHSELNLSSLELGDSALYFCASTGTAQRHSGANVLTFGAGSRLTVL.

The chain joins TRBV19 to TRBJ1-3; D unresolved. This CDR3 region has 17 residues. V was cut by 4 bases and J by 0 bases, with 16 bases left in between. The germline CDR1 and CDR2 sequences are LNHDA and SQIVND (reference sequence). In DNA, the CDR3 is TGTGCCAGTAGTACCCGAACTGGAGTCCTCTCTGGAAACACCATATATTTT. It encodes CASSTRTGVLSGNTIYF.

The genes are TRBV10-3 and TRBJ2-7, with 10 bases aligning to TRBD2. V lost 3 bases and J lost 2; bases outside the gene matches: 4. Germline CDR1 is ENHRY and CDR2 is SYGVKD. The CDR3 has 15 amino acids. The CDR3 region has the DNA TGTGCCATCAGTGATCCTAGCGGGAGTCCCTACGAGCAGTACTTC. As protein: CAISDPSGSPYEQYF.

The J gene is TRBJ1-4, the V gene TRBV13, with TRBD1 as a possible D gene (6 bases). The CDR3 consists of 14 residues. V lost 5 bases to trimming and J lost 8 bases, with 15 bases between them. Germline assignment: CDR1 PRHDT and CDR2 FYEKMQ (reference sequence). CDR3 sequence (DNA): TGTGCCAGCAGCCTCAGACAGGAGAGAGAAAAACTGTTTTTT. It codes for CASSLRQEREKLFF.

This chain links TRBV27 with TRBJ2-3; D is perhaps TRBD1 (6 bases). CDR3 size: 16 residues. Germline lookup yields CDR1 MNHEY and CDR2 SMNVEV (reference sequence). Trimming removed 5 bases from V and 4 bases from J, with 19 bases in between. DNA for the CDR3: TGTGCCAGCAGTACCCGGGACACGAGAGGAGCAGATACGCAGTATTTT. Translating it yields CASSTRDTRGADTQYF.

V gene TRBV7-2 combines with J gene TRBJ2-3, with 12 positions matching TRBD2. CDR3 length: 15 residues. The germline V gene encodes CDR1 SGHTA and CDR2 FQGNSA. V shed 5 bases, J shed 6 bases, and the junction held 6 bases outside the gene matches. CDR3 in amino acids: CASSHTGTSGDTQYF. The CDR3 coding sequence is TGTGCCAGCAGCCACACGGGGACTAGCGGGGATACGCAGTATTTT.

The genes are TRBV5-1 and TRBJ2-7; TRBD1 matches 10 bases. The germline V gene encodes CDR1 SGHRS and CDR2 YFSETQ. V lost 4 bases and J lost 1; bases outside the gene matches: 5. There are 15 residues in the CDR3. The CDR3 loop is CASSGGTGASYEQYF. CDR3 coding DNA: TGCGCCAGCAGCGGCGGGACAGGGGCTTCCTACGAGCAGTACTTC.

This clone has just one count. The CDR3 sequence is CASSMAGGETQYF. CDR3 bases: TGTGCCAGTAGTATGGCGGGCGGGGAGACCCAGTACTTC. V usage is TRBV19 and J usage is TRBJ2-5, with a possible D match to TRBD2 (5 bases). The CDR3 runs to 13 residues. Trimming shortened V by 3 bases and J by 5 bases, and 10 bases separated the two germline ends. CDR1 and CDR2 from the germline V gene are LNHDA and SQIVND (reference sequence).

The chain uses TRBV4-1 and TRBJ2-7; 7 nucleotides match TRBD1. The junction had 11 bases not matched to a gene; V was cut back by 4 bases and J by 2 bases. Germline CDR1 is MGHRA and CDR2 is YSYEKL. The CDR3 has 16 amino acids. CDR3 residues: CASSPLSGQPAYEQYF. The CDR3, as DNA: TGCGCCAGCAGCCCACTATCGGGACAGCCAGCCTACGAGCAGTACTTC.

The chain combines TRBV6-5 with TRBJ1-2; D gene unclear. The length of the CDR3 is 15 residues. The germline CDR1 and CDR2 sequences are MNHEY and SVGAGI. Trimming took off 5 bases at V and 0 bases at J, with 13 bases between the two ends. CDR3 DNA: TGTGCCAGCAGTCCCGATCGGATGACTAACTATGGCTACACCTTC. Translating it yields CASSPDRMTNYGYTF.

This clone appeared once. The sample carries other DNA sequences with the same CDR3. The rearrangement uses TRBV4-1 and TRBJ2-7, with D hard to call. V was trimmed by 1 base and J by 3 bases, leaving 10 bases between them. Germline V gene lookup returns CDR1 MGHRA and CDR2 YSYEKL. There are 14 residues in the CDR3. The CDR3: CASSQVGGNYEQYF. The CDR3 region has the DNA TGCGCCAGCAGCCAAGTTGGTGGAAACTACGAGCAGTACTTC.